This T cell receptor (beta chain) came from a study of blood T cell repertoires in COVID-19. Study-level information: Acute and convalescent COVID-19 specimens originated in the United States, Italy and Spain. The cDNA or gDNA used as material had been derived from T cells, B-cell-depleted T cells, or PBMCs.

In the original analysis: Estimated nucleated cell counts came from reference gene primer amplification. Some clones are missing from TCRdb's copy, which holds only in-frame ones; the method was immunoSEQ multiplex PCR. Clone size and the V and J calls come from that table; the DNA yielded D and trimming. The sample comprises about 160,000 clones, more than 70% of which are singletons, and around 6.6% rests with the top ten. Germline assignment: CDR1 MNHEY and CDR2 SVGAGI. The CDR3 sequence is 15 residues long. V was pared by 8 bases and J by 4 bases, with 18 bases between. The chain recombines TRBV6-5 with TRBJ1-3; no clear D gene. The sequence was obtained from a man in his fifties with active or convalescent COVID-19. Source material: peripheral blood. The CDR3 nucleotides read TGTGCCAGCGGGATCCATGGAGGTTTAGGAAACACCATATATTTT. Residues: CASGIHGGLGNTIYF.